The entry below describes one TCR beta chain. Antigen specificity is unknown. The study drew donors from healthy Caucasian individuals in Russia aged about 6 to 95. The data originate from a study of blood T cells in healthy people across ages. Study-wide findings and caveats: Per million T cells, the diversity of TCR beta decreased roughly linearly as age advanced. Naive and antigen-experienced cells were not separated, limiting conclusive comparison.

For the second PCR, which ran for roughly 7 to 11 cycles, a sample-barcoded 5' primer and a J-beta primer mix were used. One entry per CDR3 protein results from TCRdb running MiXCR on the 5' RACE reads. Of hundreds of thousands of distinct CDR3 sequences listed, approximately 49% are singletons. CDR3 size: 21 residues. The germline V gene encodes CDR1 ENHRY and CDR2 SYGVKD. After removal of 2 bases from V and 7 bases from J, the junction contained 20 bases not matched to a gene. This receptor was taken from a woman aged 55-70 years in good health. The sequenced sample was blood. V and J are TRBV10-3 and TRBJ2-7, with TRBD2 matching 16 bases. CDR3 DNA: TGTGCCATCAGTGAGCCGTCCGTGGGGACTAGCGGGAGGGCTTCTCTCCGAGAGCAGTACTTC. As protein: CAISEPSVGTSGRASLREQYF.